This T cell receptor beta chain was sequenced during a study of post-analysis software for immune sequencing data. Study details: The disease courses spanned relapsing-remitting, secondary progressive and progressive-relapsing forms of multiple sclerosis. Overall study results and limits: F measure grouped same-batch samples tightly together. Controls showed lower frequencies than patients for five TRBV segments, and TRBV5-6, TRBV5-1 and TRBV20-1 were among these. The normalized Chao1 diversity of multiple sclerosis patients was significantly lower than that of controls.

Germline CDR1 is MNHNS and CDR2 is SASEGT. The CDR3 consists of 13 residues. A word on this clonotype: The antigen is not known.

TCR beta libraries were prepared from cDNA with unique molecular identifiers. TCRdb processed the PCR reads anew with MiXCR; each CDR3 protein has one entry. The sample holds fewer than 850,000 distinct CDR3 sequences, around 27% seen once. The chain is built from TRBV6-1 and TRBJ2-1, with 8 bases lining up with TRBD1. This TCR was recovered from a girl between 10 and 17 years old with multiple sclerosis. The source material was blood. The CDR3 sequence: CATGANRVNEQFF. The CDR3 DNA sequence: TGTGCGACAGGGGCGAATAGAGTCAATGAGCAGTTCTTC.